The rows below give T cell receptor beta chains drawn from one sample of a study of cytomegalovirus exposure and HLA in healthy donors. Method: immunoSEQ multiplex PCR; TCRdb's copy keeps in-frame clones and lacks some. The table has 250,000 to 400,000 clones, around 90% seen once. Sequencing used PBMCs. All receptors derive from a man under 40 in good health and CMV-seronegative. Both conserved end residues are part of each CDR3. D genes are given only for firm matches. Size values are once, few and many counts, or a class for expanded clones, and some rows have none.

TGTGCCAGCAGTGCCGGCGGAGGGTATCAGCCCCAGCATTTT	CASSAGGGYQPQHF	-	14	-	TRBV6-1	TRBJ1-5
TGTGCCAGCAGCTTAGGAGGGCGGGTCGACTACAATGAGCAGTTCTTC	CASSLGGRVDYNEQFF	-	16	-	TRBV13	TRBJ2-1
TGTGCCAGCAGTTACAGGGGGCAGTACGAGCAGTACTTC	CASSYRGQYEQYF	-	13	TRBD1	TRBV27	TRBJ2-7
TGTGCCAGCAGCACTGGACAGGGTGTTGAGACCCAGTACTTC	CASSTGQGVETQYF	-	14	TRBD1	TRBV9	TRBJ2-5
TGTGCCAGCAGAACGGACAGGGGGAATTCGGAGACCCAGTACTTC	CASRTDRGNSETQYF	-	15	TRBD1	TRBV5-5	TRBJ2-5
TGTGCCAGCAGCTTGGGGGACAGGGACGGTGAAAAACTGTTTTTT	CASSLGDRDGEKLFF	once	15	TRBD1	TRBV5-4	TRBJ1-4
TGCGCCAGCAGCTTGGCCCATGAAAGGGGTTATAATTCACCCCTCCACTTT	CASSLAHERGYNSPLHF	-	17	-	TRBV5-1	TRBJ1-6
TGCGCCAGCAGCGGGGGACAGGGTGACGCGGTGGGTGAAAAACTGTTTTTT	CASSGGQGDAVGEKLFF	-	17	TRBD1	TRBV5-1	TRBJ1-4
TGTGCCAGCAGCTCGGGGACAGGGAAAGAGACCCAGTACTTC	CASSSGTGKETQYF	-	14	TRBD1	TRBV5-6	TRBJ2-5
TGTGCCAGCAGTGACCGGACAGGGCTTTATGAATATGGCTACACCTTC	CASSDRTGLYEYGYTF	-	16	TRBD1	TRBV2	TRBJ1-2
TGTGCCAGCAGTTACGACCTAGCGGGCACTGAAGCTTTCTTT	CASSYDLAGTEAFF	-	14	-	TRBV6-5	TRBJ1-1
TGTGCCAGCAGCGCAACTAGCGGGGGGGCTGGTGAGCAGTTCTTC	CASSATSGGAGEQFF	-	15	TRBD2	TRBV2	TRBJ2-1
TGTGCCAGCAGCGTAGTGGGAGGCGGGGAGCTGTTTTTT	CASSVVGGGELFF	-	13	-	TRBV9	TRBJ2-2
TGTGCCAGCACCTTGAGGGTGTGGTCCACTCACAATGAGCAGTTCTTC	CASTLRVWSTHNEQFF	once	16	-	TRBV27	TRBJ2-1
TGTGCCAGCAGCCTAAACTCACGGCTGGAGAGCTCCTACAATGAGCAGTTCTTC	CASSLNSRLESSYNEQFF	-	18	-	TRBV7-6	TRBJ2-1
TGCGCCAGCAGCTTGGCGGGGGGCACTAACTATGGCTACACCTTC	CASSLAGGTNYGYTF	-	15	-	TRBV5-1	TRBJ1-2
TGTGCCAGTAGTATAGCCGGGATGGACACTGAAGCTTTCTTT	CASSIAGMDTEAFF	-	14	-	TRBV19	TRBJ1-1
TGTGCCAGCAGCCCCGGGACTAGCGGGGAGAGGTTGGATACGCAGTATTTT	CASSPGTSGERLDTQYF	-	17	TRBD2	TRBV2	TRBJ2-3
TGTGCCATCAGTGCGACAGGTAACACTGAAGCTTTCTTT	CAISATGNTEAFF	-	13	-	TRBV10-3	TRBJ1-1
TGCGCCAGCAACAAAGGGGGCGAAGCTTTCTTT	CASNKGGEAFF	-	11	TRBD1	TRBV5-1	TRBJ1-1
TGTGCCAGCACCTCGGGGGAAGGGGAGCTGTTTTTT	CASTSGEGELFF	-	12	-	TRBV2	TRBJ2-2
TGTGCCAGTAGTATCGGGGGGGCCTACGAGCAGTACTTC	CASSIGGAYEQYF	-	13	TRBD2	TRBV19	TRBJ2-7
TGTGCTAGTGGAAGGGGCGGAGCGGGGGCCAACGTCCTGACTTTC	CASGRGGAGANVLTF	-	15	-	TRBV12-5	TRBJ2-6